A selection of T cell receptor beta chains follows, all from one sample in a study of PD-L1 blockade in urothelial cancer. Only in-frame clones appear in the TCRdb table, and some are missing; sequencing was by immunoSEQ multiplex PCR. The repertoire holds some 80,000 clones, with 75% to 90% as singletons. The starting material was PBMCs, obtained around atezolizumab (anti-PD-L1) treatment. The receptors shown here come from a woman between 70 and 85 years old with urothelial cancer. CDR3s include the opening cysteine and the closing phenylalanine or tryptophan. A D gene is named only where the DNA matches it firmly. Clone sizes are given selectively: once, few, many, or a class where the clone is expanded.

clone_size	v_call	j_call	d_call	cdr3_aa	cdr3_nt
.	TRBV6-6	TRBJ1-4	.	CASSPVGSNEKLFF	TGTGCCAGCAGTCCCGTCGGGTCGAATGAAAAACTGTTTTTT
.	TRBV2	TRBJ2-1	TRBD2	CASNYETSGYNEQFF	TGTGCCAGCAATTATGAGACTAGCGGTTACAATGAGCAGTTCTTC
.	TRBV7-9	TRBJ2-7	.	CASSQVKKSRKYEQYF	TGTGCCAGCAGCCAAGTTAAAAAGTCCAGGAAATACGAGCAGTACTTC
.	TRBV7-6	TRBJ2-7	TRBD1	CASSRQGGYEQYF	TGTGCCAGCAGCCGACAGGGGGGATACGAGCAGTACTTC
once	TRBV13	TRBJ2-2	TRBD1	CASSLVQGSTGELFF	TGTGCCAGCAGCTTAGTACAGGGGAGCACCGGGGAGCTGTTTTTT
.	TRBV5-4	TRBJ2-7	TRBD1	CASSRGQDREQYF	TGTGCCAGCAGCCGAGGACAGGATCGCGAGCAGTACTTC
.	TRBV5-4	TRBJ2-1	TRBD2	CASSLGLAAFLSSYNEQFF	TGTGCCAGCAGCTTGGGTCTAGCGGCATTTTTAAGCTCCTACAATGAGCAGTTCTTC
.	TRBV28	TRBJ1-1	.	CASSFDPQGRTEAFF	TGTGCCAGCAGTTTCGACCCCCAGGGGCGCACTGAAGCTTTCTTT
.	TRBV7-8	TRBJ2-7	TRBD1	CASSLSSGTGGEQYF	TGTGCCAGCAGCTTGTCATCCGGGACAGGGGGGGAGCAGTACTTC
.	TRBV2	TRBJ2-7	TRBD2	CASRSGFRTSGLSAAYEQYF	TGTGCCAGCAGGTCAGGCTTTCGGACTAGCGGGTTATCCGCTGCCTACGAGCAGTACTTC
.	TRBV5-4	TRBJ2-7	.	CASSLGRGPLGEQYF	TGTGCCAGCAGCTTGGGGCGGGGCCCCCTAGGGGAGCAGTACTTC